Included here is one T cell receptor (beta chain) sequence, with context. The conserved final phenylalanine or tryptophan is absent from the CDR3, which likely points to a read error. Via MiXCR, TCRdb re-called the RT-PCR reads, giving one row per CDR3 protein. Of more than 550,000 distinct CDR3 sequences in the sample, 14% were seen once. With 4 bases clipped from V and 2 bases from J, the junction kept 5 bases outside the gene matches. The germline V gene has CDR1 SGHTA and CDR2 FQGTGA. The CDR3 covers 15 residues. This chain connects TRBV7-3 to TRBJ2-7; 10 nucleotides line up with TRBD2. This clonotype originated in a female donor in good health, serving as a healthy control. Input material: memory CD4+ T cells from blood. CDR3: CASSSAGTSAYEQYY. CDR3 sequence (DNA): TGTGCCAGCAGCTCAGCCGGGACTAGCGCCTACGAGCAGTACTAC.